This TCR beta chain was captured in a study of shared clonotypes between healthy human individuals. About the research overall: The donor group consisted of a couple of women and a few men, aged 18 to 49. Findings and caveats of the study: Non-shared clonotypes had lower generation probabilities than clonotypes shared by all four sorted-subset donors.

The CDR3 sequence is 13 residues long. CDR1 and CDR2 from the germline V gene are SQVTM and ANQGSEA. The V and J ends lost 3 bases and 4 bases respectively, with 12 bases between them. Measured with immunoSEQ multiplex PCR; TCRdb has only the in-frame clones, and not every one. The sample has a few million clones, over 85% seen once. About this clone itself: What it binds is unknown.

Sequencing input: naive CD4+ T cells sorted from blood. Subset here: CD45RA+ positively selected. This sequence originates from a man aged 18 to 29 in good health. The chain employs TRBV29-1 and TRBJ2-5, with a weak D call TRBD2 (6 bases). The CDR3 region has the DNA TGCAGCGTTGAGGGGAGGATGGCAGAGACCCAGTACTTC. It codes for CSVEGRMAETQYF.